One sample yielded the 20 T cell receptor beta chains listed below, sequenced in a study of response to subunit inactivated influenza vaccine listed by TCRdb under 2018. Library preparation was by RT-PCR. Sequencing was performed on an Illumina HiSeq 2500. TCRdb reanalyzed the raw reads on its own, using fastp at Q25 for trimming and MiXCR for clone calling, and kept in-frame beta chains. Every CDR3 protein is listed once, alongside the most common genes and DNA of its rows. Present in this sample are about 620,000 distinct CDR3 sequences, approximately 10% of which were seen just once. The top ten clonotypes cover 10% to 13% of the sample. The specimen was PBMCs from blood, collected on the day of vaccination. The receptors derive from a man over 45 who received an inactivated influenza vaccine. Donor details come from another sample of the same person, matched by shared clones.

This clonotype turned up a few times. The chain is built from TRBV4-1 and TRBJ1-6; D remains ambiguous. The germline V and J ends were trimmed by 0 bases and 7 bases, with 13 bases remaining between them. The CDR3 covers 16 residues. Per germline, CDR1 MGHRA and CDR2 YSYEKL. The CDR3 sequence is CASSQDGLGSNSPLHF. In DNA form, the CDR3 reads TGCGCCAGCAGCCAAGATGGGTTGGGATCCAATTCACCCCTCCACTTT.

This rearrangement joins TRBV4-1 to TRBJ2-5, with D unclear. In germline, CDR1 is MGHRA, CDR2 YSYEKL. The CDR3 is 13 residues long. The ends were cut back, 4 bases at V and 5 bases at J, with 11 bases in the middle. The CDR3, as DNA: TGCGCCAGCAGCCGAAAGGACGGGGAGACCCAGTACTTC. Its translation is CASSRKDGETQYF.

In its sample, this clonotype was seen many times. The chain joins TRBV5-1 to TRBJ2-1, with TRBD2 matching over 10 bases. This CDR3 is built from 16 residues. V was pared by 2 bases and J by 2 bases, with 4 bases of the junction left unmatched. Germline-derived CDR1 and CDR2 are SGHRS and YFSETQ. In nucleotides, the CDR3 is TGCGCCAGCAGCTTTAGCGGGGGGTCCCCCTACAATGAGCAGTTCTTC. Protein sequence: CASSFSGGSPYNEQFF.

This clonotype was counted only a few times. The chain employs TRBV3-1 and TRBJ1-2; 9 bases fit TRBD1. J lost 5 bases, V lost 1 base, and 2 bases had no gene match. In germline, CDR1 is LGHDT, CDR2 YNNKEL (reference sequence). The CDR3 extends over 14 amino acids. The DNA of the CDR3 is TGTGCCAGCAGCCAAGGGACAGGGGTGTATGGCTACACCTTC. Translating it yields CASSQGTGVYGYTF.

This clonotype was seen a few times. V usage is TRBV29-1 and J usage is TRBJ1-2; no reliable D call. CDR1 and CDR2 (germline): SQVTM, ANQGSEA. The CDR3 contains 12 residues. V lost 0 bases to trimming and J lost 6 bases, with 8 bases between them. The CDR3 here is CSVEDGNHGYTF. The CDR3, as DNA: TGCAGCGTTGAAGATGGGAACCATGGCTACACCTTC.

This clonotype was seen once. This sequence joins TRBV18 and TRBJ2-5, with a possible D match to TRBD2 (5 bases). Germline CDR1 KGHSH, CDR2 LQKENI. The length of the CDR3 is 15 residues. Trimming removed 6 bases at V and 0 bases at J, with 14 bases between. The CDR3 reads CASSPGGGNQETQYF. The CDR3 DNA sequence: TGTGCCAGCTCCCCCGGAGGAGGAAACCAAGAGACCCAGTACTTC.

In this sample, this clonotype turned up a few times. This rearrangement joins TRBV12-3 or TRBV12-4 to TRBJ2-7; D may be TRBD1 (5 bases). With 5 bases removed from V and 7 bases from J, the gap between germline ends came to 9 bases. The CDR3 is made up of 11 amino acids. This CDR3 reads CASSIGVEQYF. The CDR3 DNA follows: TGTGCCAGCAGTATAGGGGTTGAGCAGTACTTC.

This clonotype appeared a few times. The chain recombines TRBV5-1 with TRBJ2-6, with D hard to call. Deletions cut 0 bases from V and 0 bases from J, with 7 bases between. CDR3 size: 16 residues. Germline-derived CDR1 and CDR2 are SGHRS and YFSETQ. The CDR3 spells CASSLVANSGANVLTF. The CDR3, as DNA: TGCGCCAGCAGCTTGGTGGCAAACTCTGGGGCCAACGTCCTGACTTTC. The complete variable domain, with remaining parts taken from reference TRBV5-1 and TRBJ2-6, reads KAGVTQTPRYLIKTRGQQVTLSCSPISGHRSVSWYQQTPGQGLQFLFEYFSETQRNKGNFPGRFSGRQFSNSRSEMNVSTLELGDSALYLCASSLVANSGANVLTFGAGSRLTVL.

This clonotype was observed a handful of times. This chain connects TRBV7-9 to TRBJ2-7; the match to TRBD2 covers 9 bases. The J segment lost 4 bases and the V segment lost 4 bases, leaving 2 bases of the junction unmatched. Germline CDR1 reads SEHNR; CDR2 reads FQNEAQ (reference sequence). This CDR3 is 13 amino acids long. The CDR3 coding sequence is TGTGCCAGCAGCTGGACTAGCGAGTACGAGCAGTACTTC. The encoded protein is CASSWTSEYEQYF.

This clonotype was recorded at least ten times. The rearrangement uses TRBV4-3 and TRBJ1-1, with D hard to call. The CDR3 contains 14 residues. V was trimmed by 0 bases and J by 1 base, leaving 6 bases between them. Germline V gene sequence: CDR1 LGHNA, CDR2 YSLEER. CDR3 coding DNA: TGCGCCAGCAGCCAAGAGGGCAGGAACACTGAAGCTTTCTTT. Translated, it gives CASSQEGRNTEAFF.

The rearrangement links TRBV2 to TRBJ2-2; unclear D gene. This CDR3 comprises 14 residues. V gave up 4 bases and J gave up 0 bases, with 6 bases separating them. Germline CDR1 and CDR2: SNHLY and FYNNEI. DNA for the CDR3: TGTGCCAGCAGTGCAATACCGAACACCGGGGAGCTGTTTTTT. Amino acids: CASSAIPNTGELFF.

Concerning this clonotype itself: An end of the junction differs from the germline gene, which may be a read error. The chain employs TRBV20-1 and TRBJ1-4; D unresolved. This CDR3 has 13 residues. Germline assignment: CDR1 DFQATT and CDR2 SNEGSKA (reference sequence). CDR3 amino acids: CSARELPNEKLFF. DNA of the CDR3: TGCAGTGCAAGAGAGCTACCAAATGAAAAACTGTTTTTT.

The J gene is TRBJ1-2, the V gene TRBV18; D is undetermined. Germline V gene lookup returns CDR1 KGHSH and CDR2 LQKENI. Between the trimmed V and J ends, which lost 2 bases and 0 bases, there was a span of 10 bases. The CDR3 has 15 residues. CDR3 residues: CASSPRPDSNYGYTF. DNA of the CDR3: TGTGCCAGCTCACCAAGGCCAGACTCTAACTATGGCTACACCTTC.

V gene TRBV5-1 combines with J gene TRBJ2-5; 8 positions agree with TRBD2. Trimming at V came to 6 bases and at J to 5 bases, leaving 9 bases not matched to a gene. The V gene's germline CDR1 is SGHRS and CDR2 YFSETQ. This CDR3 is built from 14 residues. CDR3 coding DNA: TGCGCCAGCAAGGGGAGCGGGAGACAGGAGACCCAGTACTTC. This codes for CASKGSGRQETQYF.

This clonotype came up a few times. CDR3 in DNA: TGCAGTGCCCCGGGACTAGCGGGTAGGCCCGCGGGCGAGCAGTACTTC. It yields the protein CSAPGLAGRPAGEQYF. The rearrangement links TRBV20-1 to TRBJ2-7; 12 bases line up with TRBD2. Trimming at V came to 6 bases and at J to 6 bases, leaving 15 bases not matched to a gene. CDR1 is DFQATT, CDR2 SNEGSKA, per germline (reference sequence). This CDR3 is 16 amino acids long.

This clonotype turned up a few times. V is TRBV7-8 and J is TRBJ2-1; TRBD1 matches 8 bases. The junction had 12 bases not matched to a gene; V was cut back by 5 bases and J by 9 bases. Germline V CDR1 and CDR2: SGHVS, FQNEAQ. The CDR3 is 15 residues long. CDR3 DNA: TGTGCCAGCAGCGAGACGGACAGGGACGGGGGTGAGCAGTTCTTC. Residues: CASSETDRDGGEQFF.

This clonotype was detected a few times. This chain connects TRBV11-1 to TRBJ2-5; 7 positions agree with TRBD2. V lost 2 bases, J lost 2 bases, and 8 bases stayed unmatched. The germline V gene encodes CDR1 SGHAT and CDR2 FQDESV (reference sequence). The CDR3 has 16 amino acids. This CDR3 reads CASSLFLAGLQETQYF. The CDR3 nucleotides are TGTGCCAGCAGCTTATTCTTGGCGGGACTACAAGAGACCCAGTACTTC.

This clonotype was seen more than once but under ten times. This rearrangement joins TRBV12-3 or TRBV12-4 to TRBJ2-1, with D unclear. Deletions cut 1 base from V and 3 bases from J, with 7 bases between. This CDR3 is 14 amino acids long. The CDR3 nucleotides read TGTGCCAGCAGTTTAGATGTTAACTACAATGAGCAGTTCTTC. Its translation is CASSLDVNYNEQFF.

This clonotype was seen ten or more times. J is TRBJ2-7 and V is TRBV4-3; no clear D. Germline CDR1 and CDR2: LGHNA and YSLEER. Trimming removed 0 bases from V and 3 bases from J, with 6 bases in between. The CDR3 consists of 13 residues. For the CDR3, the DNA is TGCGCCAGCAGCCAAGATACAGACTACGAGCAGTACTTC. This encodes CASSQDTDYEQYF.

This clonotype was picked up a small number of times. The gene calls are TRBV5-1 and TRBJ2-2; D possibly uses TRBD1 or TRBD2 (5 bases each). Trimming left V 4 bases short and J 4 bases short, with 14 bases between. The CDR3 consists of 15 residues. Germline V gives CDR1 SGHRS, CDR2 YFSETQ. CDR3 residues: CASSTAGAGTGELFF. The CDR3, as DNA: TGCGCCAGCAGCACGGCCGGGGCCGGCACCGGGGAGCTGTTTTTT.